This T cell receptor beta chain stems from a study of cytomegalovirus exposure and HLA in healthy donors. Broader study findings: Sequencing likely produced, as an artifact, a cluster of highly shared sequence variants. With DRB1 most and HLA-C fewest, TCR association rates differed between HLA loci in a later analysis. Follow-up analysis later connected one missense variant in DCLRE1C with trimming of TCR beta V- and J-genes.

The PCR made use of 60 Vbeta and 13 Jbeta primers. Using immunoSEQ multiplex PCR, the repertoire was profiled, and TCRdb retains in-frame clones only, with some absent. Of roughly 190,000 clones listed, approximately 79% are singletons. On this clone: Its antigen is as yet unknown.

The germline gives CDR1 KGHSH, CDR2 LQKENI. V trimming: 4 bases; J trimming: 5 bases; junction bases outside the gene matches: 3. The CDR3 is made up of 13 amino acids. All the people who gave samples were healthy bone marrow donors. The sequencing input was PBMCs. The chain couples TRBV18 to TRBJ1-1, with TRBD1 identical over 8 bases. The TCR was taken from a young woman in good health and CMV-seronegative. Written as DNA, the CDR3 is TGTGCCAGCTCACTACAGGGGGGGACTGAAGCTTTCTTT. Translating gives CASSLQGGTEAFF.